This entry concerns a single TCR beta chain. Its antigen is not known. All of the isolated RNA was reverse transcribed, so expressed TCRB transcripts were sequenced. Data came from immunoSEQ multiplex PCR; TCRdb stores just in-frame clones and leaves some out. The sample yields approximately 120,000 clones, about 18% seen once. This sample was taken from a study of beta chain features in type 1 diabetes. General study results and limits: Patients with Type 1 diabetes showed moderately but significantly shorter TCRB CDR3s in all four CD4+ subsets.

Germline CDR1 is SNHLY and CDR2 is FYNNEI. The CDR3 is made up of 14 amino acids. The ends were cut back, 4 bases at V and 2 bases at J, with 11 bases in the middle. The V gene is TRBV2, the J gene TRBJ2-5; possible D gene TRBD2, 6 bases. The source material was central memory CD4+ T cells from blood. This receptor was identified in a man younger than 35 with type 1 diabetes. CDR3 in DNA: TGTGCCAGCAGTGGCGGGACCGGGCAAGAGACCCAGTACTTC. It yields the protein CASSGGTGQETQYF.